This T cell receptor (beta chain) was captured by sequencing in a study of T-cell reconstitution after alpha-beta-depleted transplantation in children. Findings and caveats of the study: Reportedly, roughly two months post-transplant, alpha-beta T cells arose from several hundred expanded graft clones. Once a year had passed after transplant, T-cell counts and diversity came mostly from newly produced T cells. Several patients had high TCRbeta diversity at day 60; it came from surviving recipient T cells and thymic progenitors.

For this clonotype: Its specificity is unknown.

Molecular barcoding with unique molecular identifiers was used for the TCRbeta library. TCRdb processed the PCR reads anew with MiXCR; each CDR3 protein has one entry. The data hold about 77,000 distinct CDR3 sequences, with 15% to 20% observed a single time. Germline V CDR1 and CDR2: MGHDK, SYGVNS. V gave up 4 bases and J gave up 6 bases, with 10 bases separating them. This CDR3 comprises 14 residues. This chain links TRBV25-1 with TRBJ1-6; D may be TRBD1 (6 bases). This sequence originates from a male patient between 2 and 15 years old who had a stem cell transplant for acute lymphoblastic leukemia, so the T cells may come from the graft donor. The sequenced sample was PBMCs, mostly from graft donor cells, obtained 360 days after TCRalphabeta/CD19-depleted stem cell transplant. CDR3 nucleotides: TGTGCCAGCAGTGTGACAGGTCTTAATTCACCCCTCCACTTT. It translates to CASSVTGLNSPLHF. The variable domain in full, completed from reference TRBV25-1 and TRBJ1-6, reads EADIYQTPRYLVIGTGKKITLECSQTMGHDKMYWYQQDPGMELHLIHYSYGVNSTEKGDLSSESTVSRIRTEHFPLTLESARPSHTSQYLCASSVTGLNSPLHFGNGTRLTVT.